The entry below describes one T cell receptor (beta chain). The sample belongs to a study of T cell repertoires in cytomegalovirus infection. The CDR3 runs 13 residues. Trimming removed 7 bases from V and 4 bases from J, with 17 bases in between. CDR1 and CDR2 from the germline V gene are SQVTM and ANQGSEA. TCRdb passed the reads through MiXCR, listing each CDR3 protein once. The sample has fewer than 200,000 distinct CDR3 sequences, 15% to 20% seen once. The sequencing input was PBMCs. The rearrangement links TRBV29-1 to TRBJ2-7; D unclear. The source is a human donor in good health (CMV status not recorded). Some clones in this sample may be carry-over from other donors' samples. CDR3 sequence reads: CSAEKGIGYEQYF. The CDR3 DNA reads TGCAGCGCCGAGAAGGGAATCGGGTACGAGCAGTACTTC.